What follows are 4 T cell receptor beta chains derived from one specimen sequenced in a study of T cell responses to AZD1222 COVID-19 vaccine. Repertoires were generated with immunoSEQ multiplex PCR, while TCRdb's copy carries only in-frame clones and drops some. This table has around 200,000 clones, 70% to 90% appearing once. Material: peripheral blood, obtained on day 0 of AZD1222 vaccination. These receptors were obtained from an adult in good health.

CDR3 protein: CASSQNGRGYTEAFF. DNA for the CDR3: TGTGCCAGCAGCCAAAATGGCAGGGGGTACACTGAAGCTTTCTTT. The chain couples TRBV3-1 (or the pseudogene TRBV3-2) to TRBJ1-1; 7 bases map to TRBD1. The CDR3 has 15 residues. Per germline, CDR1 LGHDT and CDR2 YNNKEL (reference sequence). The J segment lost 3 bases and the V segment lost 2 bases, leaving 6 bases of the junction unmatched.

V and J are TRBV5-1 and TRBJ2-3, with TRBD1 identical over 10 bases. This CDR3 is 15 amino acids long. With V trimmed by 1 base and J by 4 bases, 3 bases remained unmatched. The V gene's germline CDR1 is SGHRS and CDR2 YFSETQ. The CDR3 protein is CASSLRTGGSDTQYF. Written as DNA, the CDR3 is TGCGCCAGCAGCTTGAGGACAGGGGGGTCAGATACGCAGTATTTT.

This chain connects TRBV29-1 to TRBJ1-3; D is possibly TRBD1 (5 bases). The CDR3 has 12 amino acids. The V end lost 8 bases, the J end lost 10 bases, and 18 bases lay between the germline ends. Germline V lookup: CDR1 SQVTM, CDR2 ANQGSEA. The CDR3 region has the DNA TGCAGCTTCCGGGACGGACGGGGAACCATATATTTT. Protein sequence: CSFRDGRGTIYF.

V is TRBV20-1 and J is TRBJ2-3; maybe TRBD2 (6 bases). Germline loops: CDR1 DFQATT, CDR2 SNEGSKA (reference sequence). The CDR3 contains 15 residues. V shed 3 bases and J shed 1 base, with 14 bases lying between them. The chain's CDR3 is CSASGAGPRTDTQYF. The DNA of the CDR3 is TGCAGTGCTAGTGGGGCGGGACCTCGCACAGATACGCAGTATTTT.